A selection of T cell receptor beta chains follows, all from one sample in a study of shared clonotypes between healthy human individuals. Only in-frame clones appear in the TCRdb table, and some are missing; sequencing was by immunoSEQ multiplex PCR. The data show about 2.1 million clones, about 93% seen once. Sequencing was carried out using naive CD8+ T cells from PBMCs. All receptors come from a man younger than 35 in good health. Some clones in this sample may be carry-over from other donors' samples. Both conserved end residues are part of each CDR3.

>TRBV13
CASSSRDSQAYEQYF
>TRBV4-1
CASSPPAPYNEQFF
>TRBV9
CASSVHDRPETQYF
>TRBV6-6
CASTPGGLSGYTF
>TRBV6-5
CASSYSRLLGANVLTF
>TRBV27
CASSVIGISGSTNEQFF
>TRBV9
CASSVSGEQFF
>TRBV27
CASSLIGTGEDIQYF
>TRBV7-9
CASSLTGPDTEAFF
>TRBV30
CAWTQGAGAEAFF
>TRBV7-9
CASSLKENTEAFF
>TRBV19
CASFRDGNTGELFF